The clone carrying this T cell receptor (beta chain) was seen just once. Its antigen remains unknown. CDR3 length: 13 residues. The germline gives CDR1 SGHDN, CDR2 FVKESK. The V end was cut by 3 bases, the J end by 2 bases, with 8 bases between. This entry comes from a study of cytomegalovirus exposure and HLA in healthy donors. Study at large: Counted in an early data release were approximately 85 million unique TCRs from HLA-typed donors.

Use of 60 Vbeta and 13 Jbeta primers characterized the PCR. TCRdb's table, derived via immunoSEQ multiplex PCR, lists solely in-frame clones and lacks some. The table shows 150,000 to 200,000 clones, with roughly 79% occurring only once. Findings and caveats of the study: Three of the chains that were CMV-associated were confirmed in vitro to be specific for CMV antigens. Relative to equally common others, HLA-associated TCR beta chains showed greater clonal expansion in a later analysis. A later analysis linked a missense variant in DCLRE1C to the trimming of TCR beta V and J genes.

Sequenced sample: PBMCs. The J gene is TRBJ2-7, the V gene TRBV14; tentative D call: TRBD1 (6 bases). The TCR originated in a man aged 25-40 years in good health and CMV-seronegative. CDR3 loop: CASSHQGTYEQYF. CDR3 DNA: TGTGCCAGCAGCCACCAGGGGACCTACGAGCAGTACTTC.